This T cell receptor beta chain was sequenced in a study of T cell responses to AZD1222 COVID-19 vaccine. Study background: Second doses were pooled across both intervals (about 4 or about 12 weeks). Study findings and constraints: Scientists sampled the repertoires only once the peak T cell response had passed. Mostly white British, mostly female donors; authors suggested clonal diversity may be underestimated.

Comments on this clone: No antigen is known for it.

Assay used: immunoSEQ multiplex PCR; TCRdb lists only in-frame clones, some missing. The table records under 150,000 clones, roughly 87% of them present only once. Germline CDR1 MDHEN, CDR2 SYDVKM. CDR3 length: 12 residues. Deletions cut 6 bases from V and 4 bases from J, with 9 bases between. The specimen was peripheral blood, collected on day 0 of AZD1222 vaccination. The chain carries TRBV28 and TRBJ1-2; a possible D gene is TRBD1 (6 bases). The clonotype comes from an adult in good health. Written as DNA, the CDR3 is TGTGCCAGCAGCCGCAGGGGCTATGGCTACACCTTC. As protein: CASSRRGYGYTF.